Listed here are 23 T cell receptor beta chains from one sample, sequenced in a study of circulating and synovial CD4+ cells in juvenile arthritis (TCRdb year 2014). The library was obtained by the immunoSEQ multiplex PCR assay. What TCRdb holds here is the immuneACCESS table cut down to in-frame rearrangements. Part of the clones is not present; checked against another copy, under half of the missing clones reflect an unresolved V gene, and the others are unexplained. This sample has approximately 35,000 clones in its table, and roughly 95% of those were observed once. The leading ten clones occupy roughly 0.17% of the sample. Source material: CD4+ T cells from blood. The receptors originated from a human donor with juvenile idiopathic arthritis.

J is TRBJ2-5 and V is TRBV7-3, with TRBD1 as a possible D gene (6 bases). The V and J ends lost 2 bases and 2 bases respectively, with 12 bases between them. Germline lookup yields CDR1 SGHTA and CDR2 FQGTGA. The CDR3 contains 15 residues. Written as DNA, the CDR3 is TGTGCCAGCAGCTTAGGGCTAGGACAGCAAGAGACCCAGTACTTC. Its translation is CASSLGLGQQETQYF.

This clone was found once. The J gene is TRBJ1-5, the V gene TRBV19; D is possibly TRBD1 (5 bases). The CDR3 runs to 13 residues. Per the germline V gene, CDR1 is LNHDA and CDR2 is SQIVND (reference sequence). Trimming cost V 5 bases and J 7 bases, with 12 bases left between them. In DNA, the CDR3 is TGTGCCAGTAGTCGGGGGGAGGGCCAGCCCCAGCATTTT. Translated, it gives CASSRGEGQPQHF.

V gene TRBV10-1 combines with J gene TRBJ1-1; D is uncertain. Trimming stripped 2 bases from V and 0 bases from J, with 7 bases between. Looked up from germline, CDR1 is WNHNN and CDR2 is SYGVQD (reference sequence). The CDR3 runs to 14 residues. The CDR3: CASSENQVNTEAFF. The CDR3 region has the DNA TGCGCCAGCAGTGAGAACCAGGTGAACACTGAAGCTTTCTTT.

In its sample, this clone was seen a few times. V is TRBV9 and J is TRBJ1-3; no clear D. CDR3 length: 13 residues. V lost 1 base to trimming and J lost 7 bases, with 9 bases between them. Per germline, CDR1 SGDLS and CDR2 YYNGEE. For the CDR3, the DNA is TGTGCCAGCAGCGTAACCGCTCAGAACACCATATATTTT. Translating it yields CASSVTAQNTIYF.

This chain uses TRBV7-3 with TRBJ1-1; maybe TRBD1 (5 bases). The germline V gene has CDR1 SGHTA and CDR2 FQGTGA. The V end lost 5 bases, the J end lost 5 bases, and 15 bases lay between the germline ends. This CDR3 region has 14 residues. CDR3 residues: CASSPTAGVTEAFF. The DNA for the CDR3 is TGTGCCAGCAGCCCCACGGCGGGGGTGACTGAAGCTTTCTTT.

This rearrangement joins TRBV4-1 to TRBJ1-4; no firm D call. This CDR3 comprises 14 residues. The ends were cut back, 1 base at V and 17 bases at J, with 20 bases in the middle. Germline assignment: CDR1 MGHRA and CDR2 YSYEKL. CDR3 sequence: CASSQVPGRGRAFF. The CDR3 DNA reads as TGCGCCAGCAGCCAAGTTCCCGGACGGGGTAGGGCATTTTTT.

The rearrangement links TRBV7-2 to TRBJ2-5; 8 bases are a match to TRBD2. Germline-derived CDR1 and CDR2 are SGHTA and FQGNSA. This CDR3 is built from 14 residues. Losses at the gene ends were 3 bases for V and 5 bases for J; bases not matched to a gene: 5. The CDR3 sequence: CASSFSGSVETQYF. The CDR3 region has the DNA TGTGCCAGCAGCTTCAGCGGGAGCGTGGAGACCCAGTACTTC.

The chain recombines TRBV18 with TRBJ1-1, with unresolved D. From germline, CDR1 is KGHSH and CDR2 LQKENI. This CDR3 is built from 15 residues. The V gene lost 3 bases and the J gene lost 0 bases, with 11 bases spanning the gap. The chain's CDR3 is CASSPREPLNTEAFF. DNA for the CDR3: TGTGCCAGCTCACCGAGGGAGCCCCTGAACACTGAAGCTTTCTTT.

The chain couples TRBV18 to TRBJ2-1, with 8 bases aligning to TRBD2. This CDR3 has 17 residues. Germline V lookup: CDR1 KGHSH, CDR2 LQKENI. V shed 2 bases and J 0 bases; nucleotides not matched to a gene: 6. The CDR3 is CASSPGAGASSYNEQFF. As DNA, the CDR3 is TGTGCCAGCTCACCAGGAGCGGGGGCGAGCTCCTACAATGAGCAGTTCTTC. Combining the CDR3 with reference TRBV18 and TRBJ2-1 gives the whole variable domain NAGVMQNPRHLVRRRGQEARLRCSPMKGHSHVYWYRQLPEEGLKFMVYLQKENIIDESGMPKERFSAEFPKEGPSILRIQQVVRGDSAAYFCASSPGAGASSYNEQFFGPGTRLTVL.

CDR3 bases: TGTGCCAGTAGTTCCCGGGGGGAAGATACGCAGTATTTT. It yields the protein CASSSRGEDTQYF. The chain joins TRBV19 to TRBJ2-3; 7 bases map to TRBD2. Germline trimming cut 5 bases from V and 5 bases from J; bases unmatched to any gene: 4. The germline CDR1 and CDR2 sequences are LNHDA and SQIVND (reference sequence). This CDR3 has 13 residues.

For this clone: The missing conserved phenylalanine or tryptophan at the end of this CDR3 makes a read error likely. No DNA is shown, since the ends of the CDR3 on it are uncertain; the CDR3 is the one TCRdb lists. This chain links TRBV7-9 with TRBJ2-7; the D segment call TRBD2 is taken from the table without a DNA check. 11 amino acids form the CDR3, both terminal residues included. CDR1 and CDR2 from the germline V gene are SEHNR and FQNEAQ (reference sequence). CDR3 loop: CASSFRRSGAP.

This clone was detected only a few times. The chain joins TRBV19 to TRBJ1-4, with D unclear. V was clipped by 2 bases and J by 0 bases, with 4 bases between them. Germline V gene sequence: CDR1 LNHDA, CDR2 SQIVND (reference sequence). The CDR3 extends over 14 amino acids. The DNA of the CDR3 is TGTGCCAGTAGTATACGGGCAACTAATGAAAAACTGTTTTTT. This encodes CASSIRATNEKLFF.

This sequence joins TRBV19 and TRBJ1-4; 7 bases agree with TRBD1. The CDR3 is 14 residues long. V dropped 5 bases and J dropped 5; count of bases not matched to a gene: 5. The germline V gene encodes CDR1 LNHDA and CDR2 SQIVND (reference sequence). The CDR3 loop reads CASSPGQKNEKLFF. The CDR3 bases are TGTGCCAGTAGTCCGGGACAGAAGAATGAAAAACTGTTTTTT.

The chain has TRBV28 and TRBJ2-7; 7 bases are shared with TRBD1. CDR1 and CDR2 from the germline V gene are MDHEN and SYDVKM. The CDR3 covers 14 residues. With V trimmed by 1 base and J by 4 bases, 4 bases remained unmatched. The CDR3 protein is CASSLLDRYYEQYF. CDR3 DNA sequence: TGTGCCAGCAGTTTATTGGACAGGTATTACGAGCAGTACTTC.

This sequence joins TRBV5-4 and TRBJ1-1, with a possible D match to TRBD1 (5 bases). This CDR3 has 14 residues. Germline CDR1 is SGHNT and CDR2 is YYREEE (reference sequence). Trimming left V 4 bases short and J 3 bases short, with 13 bases between. The CDR3 spells CASSPGALDTEAFF. The CDR3 DNA reads TGTGCCAGCAGCCCTGGGGCCTTGGACACTGAAGCTTTCTTT. The full variable domain, completed using reference TRBV5-4 and TRBJ1-1, is ETGVTQSPTHLIKTRGQQVTLRCSSQSGHNTVSWYQQALGQGPQFIFQYYREEENGRGNFPPRFSGLQFPNYSSELNVNALELDDSALYLCASSPGALDTEAFFGQGTRLTVV.

The V and J genes are TRBV2 and TRBJ2-2, with D maybe TRBD2 (6 bases). Trimming took 7 bases from V and 1 from J, leaving 16 bases between them. The CDR3 is made up of 16 amino acids. Germline CDR1 SNHLY, CDR2 FYNNEI. CDR3 loop: CASKSSVAENTGELFF. CDR3 bases: TGTGCCAGCAAATCGTCCGTAGCGGAGAACACCGGGGAGCTGTTTTTT.

The J gene is TRBJ1-2, the V gene TRBV28; D gene uncertain. V was trimmed by 1 base and J by 4 bases, leaving 10 bases between them. Per germline, CDR1 MDHEN and CDR2 SYDVKM. The CDR3 consists of 14 residues. The CDR3 region has the DNA TGTGCCAGCAGTTTATATTCTGGCGGCTATGGCTACACCTTC. Protein product: CASSLYSGGYGYTF.

The chain has TRBV9 and TRBJ2-1; possible D gene TRBD1, 5 bases. The CDR3 is 13 amino acids. Trimming cost V 4 bases and J 12 bases, with 17 bases left between them. Germline V gives CDR1 SGDLS, CDR2 YYNGEE. CDR3 sequence (DNA): TGTGCCAGCAGCCAGGGTCCGCACCCGGGGCAGTTCTTC. Protein: CASSQGPHPGQFF.

The rearrangement links TRBV15 to TRBJ1-5; 8 bases line up with TRBD1. V was clipped by 1 base and J by 4 bases; unmatched bases: 9. The CDR3 length is 17 residues. CDR1 is LNHNV, CDR2 YYDKDF, per germline (reference sequence). The CDR3 loop is CATSRGQTGGVNQPQHF. The CDR3 DNA is TGTGCCACCAGCAGAGGGCAAACAGGGGGGGTTAATCAGCCCCAGCATTTT.

The chain couples TRBV4-2 to TRBJ2-7; D call uncertain. Germline loops: CDR1 LGHNA, CDR2 YNFKEQ. The CDR3 consists of 16 residues. Trimming stripped 0 bases from V and 5 bases from J, with 17 bases between. The CDR3 spells CASSQDRRGTINEQYF. CDR3 in DNA: TGTGCCAGCAGCCAAGATCGACGCGGTACCATTAACGAGCAGTACTTC.

For this clone: At one boundary the junction diverges from the germline segment, which might be a read error. The chain recombines TRBV30 with TRBJ2-7, with D possibly matching TRBD1 (6 bases). The CDR3 extends over 13 amino acids. Germline CDR1 and CDR2: GTSNPN and SVGIG (reference sequence). The CDR3 DNA reads as TGTGCCTGGAGTGTACTTCTCCAGGGGCAGGGACAATTC. Its protein is CAWSVLLQGQGQF. Combining the CDR3 with reference TRBV30 and TRBJ2-7 gives the whole variable domain SQTIHQWPATLVQPVGSPLSLECTVEGTSNPNLYWYRQAAGRGLQLLFYSVGIGQISSEVPQNLSASRPQDRQFILSSKKLLLSDSGFYLCAWSVLLQGQGQFGPGTRLTVT.

The chain recombines TRBV29-1 with TRBJ2-5, with 12 bases fitting TRBD2. The CDR3 extends over 12 amino acids. V lost 3 bases, J lost 9 bases, and 2 bases stayed unmatched. Germline-derived CDR1 and CDR2 are SQVTM and ANQGSEA. The CDR3 here is CSVEASGGAQYF. In DNA, the CDR3 is TGCAGCGTTGAGGCTAGCGGGGGGGCCCAGTACTTC. Full variable domain (remainder filled in from reference TRBV29-1 and TRBJ2-5): SAVISQKPSRDICQRGTSLTIQCQVDSQVTMMFWYRQQPGQSLTLIATANQGSEATYESGFVIDKFPISRPNLTFSTLTVSNMSPEDSSIYLCSVEASGGAQYFGPGTRLLVL.

Written as DNA, the CDR3 is TGTGCCAGCAGCTTAGACAGGGGCGAGCAGTACTTC. Translated, it gives CASSLDRGEQYF. The rearrangement links TRBV11-3 to TRBJ2-7; TRBD1 is a possible D gene (6 bases). This CDR3 contains 12 residues. Germline lookup yields CDR1 SGHNT and CDR2 YENEEA. V shed 0 bases and J shed 6 bases, with 6 bases lying between them.